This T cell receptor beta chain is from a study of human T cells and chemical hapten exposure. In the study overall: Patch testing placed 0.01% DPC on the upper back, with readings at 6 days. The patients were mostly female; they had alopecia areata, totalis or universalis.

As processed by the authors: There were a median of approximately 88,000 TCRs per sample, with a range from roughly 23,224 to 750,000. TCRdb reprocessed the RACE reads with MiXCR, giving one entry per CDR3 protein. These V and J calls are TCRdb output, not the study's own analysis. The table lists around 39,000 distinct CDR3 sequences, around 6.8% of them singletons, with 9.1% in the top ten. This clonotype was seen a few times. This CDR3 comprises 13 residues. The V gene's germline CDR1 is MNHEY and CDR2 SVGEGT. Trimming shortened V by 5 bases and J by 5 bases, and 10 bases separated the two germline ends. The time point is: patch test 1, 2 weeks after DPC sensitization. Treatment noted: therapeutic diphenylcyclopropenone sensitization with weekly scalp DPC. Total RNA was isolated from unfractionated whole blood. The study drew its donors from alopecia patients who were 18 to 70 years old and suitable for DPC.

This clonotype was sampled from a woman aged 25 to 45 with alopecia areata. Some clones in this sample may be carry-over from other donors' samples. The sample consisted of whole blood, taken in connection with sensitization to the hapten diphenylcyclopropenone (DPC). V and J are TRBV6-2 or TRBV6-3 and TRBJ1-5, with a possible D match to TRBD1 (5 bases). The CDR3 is CASSPGPHQPQHF. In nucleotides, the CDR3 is TGTGCCAGCAGTCCGGGACCGCATCAGCCCCAGCATTTT.